These 30 T cell receptor beta chains originate from one sample sequenced in a study of blood T cell repertoires in COVID-19. Sequenced by immunoSEQ multiplex PCR; TCRdb stores in-frame clones only, minus some. The sample consists of roughly 300,000 clones, approximately 92% of them appearing once. Sequenced: peripheral blood. These receptors were obtained from a woman aged 25 to 39 with COVID-19, enrolled during active disease.

The chain recombines TRBV11-2 with TRBJ1-6; D gene uncertain. The germline V and J ends were trimmed by 6 bases and 8 bases, with 11 bases remaining between them. Germline loops: CDR1 SGHAT, CDR2 FQNNGV. CDR3 length: 13 amino acids. CDR3 DNA sequence: TGTGCCAGCAGATCCCACGAGGATTCACCCCTCCACTTT. Protein product: CASRSHEDSPLHF.

The table lists this clone with a count of one. V usage is TRBV5-4 and J usage is TRBJ1-2; D not certain. V was clipped by 4 bases and J by 7 bases, with 14 bases between them. Germline CDR1 SGHNT, CDR2 YYREEE (reference sequence). The CDR3 extends over 13 amino acids. The CDR3 loop is CASSPQARRGYTF. CDR3 sequence (DNA): TGTGCCAGCAGCCCGCAGGCTCGGCGTGGCTACACCTTC.

The chain employs TRBV7-3 and TRBJ1-1; a weak D match, TRBD1 (5 bases). This CDR3 has 14 amino acids. Germline lookup yields CDR1 SGHTA and CDR2 FQGTGA. The V end was cut by 5 bases, the J end by 4 bases, with 14 bases between. The CDR3 protein is CASSPWGGPTEAFF. The CDR3 DNA reads as TGTGCCAGCAGCCCCTGGGGCGGCCCCACTGAAGCTTTCTTT.

A single count supports this clone. V gene TRBV10-1 combines with J gene TRBJ2-7; no clear D gene. The CDR3 extends over 13 amino acids. CDR1 and CDR2 from the germline V gene are WNHNN and SYGVQD (reference sequence). Trimming removed 6 bases at V and 6 bases at J, with 15 bases between. CDR3 sequence (DNA): TGCGCCAGCAGCGACCAAGTGACGGGCGAGCAGTACTTC. This sequence encodes CASSDQVTGEQYF.

The V call is TRBV11-2, the J call TRBJ1-3, with D perhaps TRBD1 (5 bases). The V and J ends lost 1 base and 2 bases respectively, with 9 bases between them. This CDR3 region has 15 residues. Germline CDR1 reads SGHAT; CDR2 reads FQNNGV. The CDR3 loop reads CASSLGSGPGNTIYF. The DNA for the CDR3 is TGTGCCAGCAGCTTAGGGTCAGGGCCTGGAAACACCATATATTTT.

This clone has just a few counts. J is TRBJ1-1 and V is TRBV21-1; the tabulated D call, TRBD1, remains unverified against the DNA. TRBV21-1 is a recognized pseudogene. The CDR3 totals 14 residues. The CDR3 coding sequence is TGTGCCAGCAGCTCCAGGGGCCCGAACACTGAAGCTTTCTTT. Translated: CASSSRGPNTEAFF.

The rearrangement joins TRBV2 to TRBJ2-1; TRBD2 agrees at 9 bases. The germline V gene has CDR1 SNHLY and CDR2 FYNNEI. V trimming: 9 bases; J trimming: 0 bases; junction bases outside the gene matches: 6. The CDR3 has 15 amino acids. The CDR3 is CARELAGDSYNEQFF. The CDR3 DNA is TGTGCCAGGGAACTAGCGGGCGACTCCTACAATGAGCAGTTCTTC.

The chain couples TRBV6-5 to TRBJ1-6; 9 bases agree with TRBD1. CDR3 length: 13 residues. The J segment lost 9 bases and the V segment lost 6 bases, leaving 3 bases of the junction unmatched. Germline lookup yields CDR1 MNHEY and CDR2 SVGAGI. In nucleotides, the CDR3 is TGTGCCAGCAGGGGGGACAGGGTTTCACCCCTCCACTTT. Translating it yields CASRGDRVSPLHF.

The chain couples TRBV2 to TRBJ2-7; weak D call: TRBD1 (6 bases). The CDR3 spans 14 residues. The V gene's germline CDR1 is SNHLY and CDR2 FYNNEI. The V and J ends lost 7 bases and 3 bases respectively, with 16 bases between them. CDR3 coding DNA: TGTGCCAGCACCTCACAGGGCGCATACTACGAGCAGTACTTC. This gives the protein CASTSQGAYYEQYF.

The rearrangement uses TRBV9 and TRBJ1-4; 7 nucleotides agree with TRBD1. The CDR3 sequence is 15 residues long. With 4 bases clipped from V and 6 bases from J, the junction kept 9 bases outside the gene matches. From germline, CDR1 is SGDLS and CDR2 YYNGEE. CDR3 bases: TGTGCCAGCAGCCCCCGACAGGGCCTCGATGAAAAACTGTTTTTT. Its protein is CASSPRQGLDEKLFF.

V is TRBV5-1 and J is TRBJ2-1; 16 bases agree with TRBD2. Germline-derived CDR1 and CDR2 are SGHRS and YFSETQ. J lost 4 bases, V lost 0 bases, and 1 base had no gene match. This CDR3 is 17 amino acids long. CDR3 protein: CASSLEGLAGGYNEQFF. CDR3 bases: TGCGCCAGCAGCTTGGAGGGACTAGCGGGGGGGTACAATGAGCAGTTCTTC.

V and J are TRBV5-6 and TRBJ1-2; D not resolved. The CDR3 spans 13 residues. Germline V gives CDR1 SGHDT, CDR2 YYEEEE. The V end was cut by 1 base, the J end by 4 bases, with 8 bases between. The CDR3 is CASSLSGSYGYTF. CDR3 DNA: TGTGCCAGCAGCTTGTCCGGGTCCTATGGCTACACCTTC.

The rearrangement joins TRBV19 to TRBJ2-7, with D unresolved. This CDR3 region has 13 residues. Trimming removed 3 bases at V and 3 bases at J, with 9 bases between. CDR1 LNHDA and CDR2 SQIVND come from the germline V gene (reference sequence). The CDR3 nucleotides are TGTGCCAGTAGTATTCGACTCTTCTACGAGCAGTACTTC. Its translation is CASSIRLFYEQYF. Full variable domain (outside the CDR3, taken from reference TRBV19 and TRBJ2-7): DGGITQSPKYLFRKEGQNVTLSCEQNLNHDAMYWYRQDPGQGLRLIYYSQIVNDFQKGDIAEGYSVSREKKESFPLTVTSAQKNPTAFYLCASSIRLFYEQYFGPGTRLTVT.

This sequence joins TRBV9 and TRBJ2-7; 10 nucleotides align to TRBD2. CDR1 and CDR2 from the germline V gene are SGDLS and YYNGEE. The V and J ends lost 0 bases and 6 bases, in that order; junction bases with no gene match: 3. This CDR3 has 14 residues. DNA for the CDR3: TGTGCCAGCAGCGTAGAAGCGGGAGGGGGCGAGCAGTACTTC. Translating gives CASSVEAGGGEQYF.

The chain joins TRBV28 to TRBJ2-7; the match to TRBD2 covers 10 bases. The CDR3 is 15 residues long. V gave up 1 base and J gave up 0 bases; unmatched junction bases: 0. Germline CDR1 reads MDHEN; CDR2 reads SYDVKM. Written as DNA, the CDR3 is TGTGCCAGCAGTTTATCTAGCGGGAGCTCCTACGAGCAGTACTTC. This translates into CASSLSSGSSYEQYF.

This clone has a single count. The J gene is TRBJ2-7, the V gene TRBV6-5; D may be TRBD2 (6 bases). The CDR3 sequence is 13 residues long. Trimming shortened V by 5 bases and J by 4 bases, and 12 bases separated the two germline ends. CDR1 is MNHEY, CDR2 SVGAGI, per germline. CDR3 region: CASSHGGRYEQYF. The CDR3 nucleotides read TGTGCCAGCAGTCATGGGGGGAGGTACGAGCAGTACTTC.

This rearrangement joins TRBV6-5 to TRBJ1-4, with D uncertain. CDR1 MNHEY and CDR2 SVGAGI come from the germline V gene. The CDR3 is 15 amino acids. V was cut by 5 bases and J by 0 bases, with 10 bases left in between. This chain's CDR3 is CASSTLRATNEKLFF. In DNA form, the CDR3 reads TGTGCCAGCAGTACCCTACGGGCAACTAATGAAAAACTGTTTTTT.

The chain combines TRBV5-6 with TRBJ2-5; 7 nucleotides line up with TRBD2. Trimming cost V 0 bases and J 4 bases; bases outside gene matches: 9. The CDR3 totals 16 residues. Germline V lookup: CDR1 SGHDT, CDR2 YYEEEE. As DNA, the CDR3 is TGTGCCAGCAGCTTGGGTGGTGGCGGGAGAGCAGAGACCCAGTACTTC. Amino acids: CASSLGGGGRAETQYF.

This sequence joins TRBV5-1 and TRBJ1-5, with 8 nucleotides matching TRBD1. The CDR3 has 15 amino acids. Per the germline V gene, CDR1 is SGHRS and CDR2 is YFSETQ. The V segment lost 4 bases and the J segment 7 bases; nucleotides outside the gene matches: 10. Here the CDR3 DNA reads TGCGCCAGCAGCCTCGGGACAGGCTCAGTCCAGCCCCAGCATTTT. Translation: CASSLGTGSVQPQHF.

This clone appeared once. V and J are TRBV7-9 and TRBJ1-1, with D maybe TRBD1 (6 bases). CDR1 is SEHNR, CDR2 FQNEAQ, per germline (reference sequence). The CDR3 contains 15 residues. The V end was cut by 3 bases, the J end by 1 base, with 12 bases between. CDR3 residues: CASSFQGRRNTEAFF. In nucleotides, the CDR3 is TGTGCCAGCAGCTTCCAGGGGCGAAGGAACACTGAAGCTTTCTTT.

This chain connects TRBV15 to TRBJ1-1; no clear D. The CDR3 extends over 16 amino acids. The V end lost 2 bases, the J end lost 0 bases, and 13 bases lay between the germline ends. The germline gives CDR1 LNHNV, CDR2 YYDKDF (reference sequence). The DNA of the CDR3 is TGTGCCACCAGCAGAAAACTATCGAACGTGAACACTGAAGCTTTCTTT. Translation gives CATSRKLSNVNTEAFF.

This clone was detected once. The chain combines TRBV11-2 with TRBJ2-3; 10 nucleotides match TRBD2. CDR1 and CDR2 from the germline V gene are SGHAT and FQNNGV. The CDR3 consists of 17 residues. Losses at the gene ends were 5 bases for V and 2 bases for J; bases not matched to a gene: 10. The chain's CDR3 is CASSAPGTSDYTDTQYF. The DNA for the CDR3 is TGTGCCAGCAGCGCCCCCGGGACTAGCGACTACACAGATACGCAGTATTTT.

The chain joins TRBV3-1 (or the pseudogene TRBV3-2) to TRBJ2-3; 8 positions agree with TRBD2. Trimming took 6 bases from V and 5 from J; bases not matched to a gene: 7. Per the germline V gene, CDR1 is LGHDT and CDR2 is YNNKEL (reference sequence). CDR3 size: 14 residues. The CDR3 region has the DNA TGTGCCAGCAGTCTGGCGGGAGGTGGAGATACGCAGTATTTT. Translating gives CASSLAGGGDTQYF.

The chain employs TRBV5-4 and TRBJ2-7, with 8 bases aligning to TRBD2. This CDR3 is 14 amino acids long. V lost 3 bases, J lost 5 bases, and 7 bases stayed unmatched. Germline lookup yields CDR1 SGHNT and CDR2 YYREEE (reference sequence). Here the CDR3 reads CASSSRGGSHEQYF. The DNA for the CDR3 is TGTGCCAGCAGCTCCCGGGGGGGGTCACACGAGCAGTACTTC. Variable domain in full (rest from reference TRBV5-4 and TRBJ2-7): ETGVTQSPTHLIKTRGQQVTLRCSSQSGHNTVSWYQQALGQGPQFIFQYYREEENGRGNFPPRFSGLQFPNYSSELNVNALELDDSALYLCASSSRGGSHEQYFGPGTRLTVT.

J is TRBJ2-5 and V is TRBV9; 9 bases map to TRBD1. Trimming removed 2 bases from V and 4 bases from J; junction bases left unmatched: 6. The germline V gene has CDR1 SGDLS and CDR2 YYNGEE. The CDR3 consists of 15 residues. Here the CDR3 DNA reads TGTGCCAGCAGCGTCGGGACAGGGCCAGGAGAGACCCAGTACTTC. It translates to CASSVGTGPGETQYF.

CDR3 sequence reads: CASSQRAPEQFF. Here the CDR3 DNA reads TGTGCCAGCAGCCAGAGGGCACCTGAGCAGTTCTTC. This chain links TRBV7-6 with TRBJ2-1; TRBD2 might be the D (5 bases). The CDR3 contains 12 residues. Germline CDR1 and CDR2: SGHVS and FNYEAQ. Trimming stripped 5 bases from V and 9 bases from J, with 11 bases between.

The chain has TRBV5-1 and TRBJ1-2, with TRBD1 matching over 7 bases. The junction had 15 bases not matched to a gene; V was cut back by 7 bases and J by 3 bases. CDR3 length equals 16 residues. Per germline, CDR1 SGHRS and CDR2 YFSETQ. The CDR3 coding sequence is TGCGCCAGCCGAACAATTAGGGACAGAGGACACTATGGCTACACCTTC. This encodes CASRTIRDRGHYGYTF. The whole variable domain, filled in from reference TRBV5-1 and TRBJ1-2, reads KAGVTQTPRYLIKTRGQQVTLSCSPISGHRSVSWYQQTPGQGLQFLFEYFSETQRNKGNFPGRFSGRQFSNSRSEMNVSTLELGDSALYLCASRTIRDRGHYGYTFGSGTRLTVV.

This sequence joins TRBV19 and TRBJ1-2, with D possibly being TRBD1 (6 bases). Germline V lookup: CDR1 LNHDA, CDR2 SQIVND (reference sequence). V shed 5 bases and J shed 5 bases, with 15 bases lying between them. The CDR3 totals 14 residues. The CDR3 spells CASSVPGTLYGYTF. In nucleotides, the CDR3 is TGTGCCAGTAGTGTTCCCGGGACATTATATGGCTACACCTTC.

CDR3 bases: TGTGCCGGCGACTCCACGGGGGAGACCCAGTACTTC. Protein product: CAGDSTGETQYF. This chain uses TRBV30 with TRBJ2-5, with TRBD2 as a possible D gene (5 bases). CDR1 is GTSNPN, CDR2 SVGIG, per germline (reference sequence). The CDR3 length is 12 residues. The V gene lost 8 bases and the J gene lost 5 bases, with 15 bases spanning the gap.

This chain uses TRBV6-6 with TRBJ2-2; D is perhaps TRBD1 (5 bases). Trimming removed 5 bases at V and 0 bases at J, with 7 bases between. Germline V CDR1 and CDR2: MNHNY, SVGAGI (reference sequence). CDR3 length: 14 residues. The DNA of the CDR3 is TGTGCCAGCAGTCCAGGGACGAACACCGGGGAGCTGTTTTTT. Translation: CASSPGTNTGELFF.